These T cell receptor beta chains were read from a single sample in a study of T-cell reconstitution after alpha-beta-depleted transplantation in children. One entry per CDR3 protein, called by TCRdb with MiXCR from the PCR reads. The sample lists almost 250,000 distinct CDR3 sequences, around 25% occurring once. The input for sequencing was PBMCs, taken before TCRalphabeta/CD19-depleted stem cell transplant. The receptors stem from a girl aged 2 to 9 with Fanconi anemia, due to receive a stem cell transplant. Both conserved end residues are part of each CDR3. The order of the fields is V gene, J gene, clone size, D gene, CDR3 protein, CDR3 DNA. The D gene is left open where the match is weak. Clone size is not always given. Where it is, it says once, few, many or a class for expanded clones.

v_call: TRBV4-2
j_call: TRBJ1-1
clone_size: many
d_call: NA
cdr3_aa: CASSPGDRMNTEAFF
cdr3_nt: TGTGCCAGCAGCCCCGGCGACAGGATGAACACTGAAGCTTTCTTT

v_call: TRBV4-2
j_call: TRBJ2-1
clone_size: many
d_call: NA
cdr3_aa: CASSQGLTSYNEQFF
cdr3_nt: TGTGCCAGCAGCCAAGGACTAACTTCCTACAATGAGCAGTTCTTC

v_call: TRBV20-1
j_call: TRBJ1-5
clone_size: NA
d_call: NA
cdr3_aa: CSWGQPQHF
cdr3_nt: TGCAGCTGGGGTCAGCCCCAGCATTTT

v_call: TRBV9
j_call: TRBJ2-7
clone_size: few
d_call: TRBD2
cdr3_aa: CASSVAETSGIYEQYF
cdr3_nt: TGTGCCAGCAGCGTAGCGGAGACTAGCGGGATCTACGAGCAGTACTTC

v_call: TRBV28
j_call: TRBJ2-1
clone_size: NA
d_call: TRBD2
cdr3_aa: CASSPGLAGTPQFF
cdr3_nt: TGTGCCAGCAGCCCTGGACTAGCGGGCACACCTCAGTTCTTC

v_call: TRBV15
j_call: TRBJ2-7
clone_size: NA
d_call: TRBD1
cdr3_aa: CATSRERQGLSYEQYF
cdr3_nt: TGTGCCACCAGCAGAGAAAGACAGGGGCTATCCTACGAGCAGTACTTC

v_call: TRBV20-1
j_call: TRBJ2-1
clone_size: NA
d_call: NA
cdr3_aa: CSARDGIAAYNEQFF
cdr3_nt: TGCAGTGCTAGAGATGGAATAGCGGCATACAATGAGCAGTTCTTC

v_call: TRBV6-1
j_call: TRBJ2-7
clone_size: many
d_call: NA
cdr3_aa: CASSYEQYF
cdr3_nt: TGTGCCAGCAGCTACGAGCAGTACTTC

v_call: TRBV6-5
j_call: TRBJ2-1
clone_size: once
d_call: NA
cdr3_aa: CASSYSVLQSYNEQFF
cdr3_nt: TGTGCCAGCAGTTACTCGGTGCTGCAATCCTACAATGAGCAGTTCTTC

v_call: TRBV12-3/TRBV12-4
j_call: TRBJ2-5
clone_size: many
d_call: NA
cdr3_aa: CASSLYGRETQYF
cdr3_nt: TGTGCCAGCAGTTTGTACGGGCGCGAGACCCAGTACTTC

v_call: TRBV20-1
j_call: TRBJ2-7
clone_size: many
d_call: TRBD2
cdr3_aa: CSASSLAGGPYEQYF
cdr3_nt: TGCAGTGCTAGCTCTCTAGCGGGAGGGCCCTACGAGCAGTACTTC

v_call: TRBV21-1
j_call: TRBJ1-2
clone_size: NA
d_call: NA
cdr3_aa: CASSKAGGSYGYTF
cdr3_nt: TGTGCCAGCAGCAAAGCGGGGGGGAGCTATGGCTACACCTTC

v_call: TRBV20-1
j_call: TRBJ2-3
clone_size: NA
d_call: TRBD2
cdr3_aa: CSATGLAWDTQYF
cdr3_nt: TGCAGTGCTACAGGACTAGCGTGGGATACGCAGTATTTT

v_call: TRBV10-3
j_call: TRBJ2-1
clone_size: many
d_call: TRBD2
cdr3_aa: CAISVSPGGFDNEQFF
cdr3_nt: TGTGCCATCAGTGTGTCTCCGGGAGGGTTCGACAATGAGCAGTTCTTC

v_call: TRBV6-1
j_call: TRBJ2-7
clone_size: NA
d_call: NA
cdr3_aa: CASRKEVRSYEQYF
cdr3_nt: TGTGCCAGCCGGAAGGAGGTTCGCTCCTACGAGCAGTACTTC

v_call: TRBV12-3/TRBV12-4
j_call: TRBJ1-3
clone_size: many
d_call: NA
cdr3_aa: CASQGGLSGNTIYF
cdr3_nt: TGTGCCAGTCAAGGAGGGCTCTCTGGAAACACCATATATTTT

v_call: TRBV2
j_call: TRBJ2-2
clone_size: once
d_call: NA
cdr3_aa: CASTARRGGELFF
cdr3_nt: TGTGCCAGCACGGCTAGGAGGGGCGGGGAGCTGTTTTTT

v_call: TRBV7-9
j_call: TRBJ2-7
clone_size: many
d_call: TRBD2
cdr3_aa: CASSALVMAGDSYEQYF
cdr3_nt: TGTGCCAGCAGCGCCCTAGTGATGGCGGGAGACTCCTACGAGCAGTACTTC

v_call: TRBV24-1
j_call: TRBJ2-1
clone_size: many
d_call: NA
cdr3_aa: CATSGTPNEQFF
cdr3_nt: TGTGCCACCAGCGGGACCCCCAATGAGCAGTTCTTC

v_call: TRBV3-1
j_call: TRBJ2-5
clone_size: many
d_call: TRBD1
cdr3_aa: CASSQDSQDRRSLLQETQYF
cdr3_nt: TGTGCCAGCAGCCAAGATTCCCAGGACAGGCGGTCCCTTTTACAAGAGACCCAGTACTTC

v_call: TRBV4-2
j_call: TRBJ2-7
clone_size: few
d_call: TRBD2
cdr3_aa: CASSRSFVGGKDEQYF
cdr3_nt: TGTGCCAGCAGCCGCTCCTTTGTGGGAGGGAAGGACGAGCAGTACTTC

v_call: TRBV10-3
j_call: TRBJ2-1
clone_size: many
d_call: NA
cdr3_aa: CAISESRDPVQFF
cdr3_nt: TGTGCCATCAGTGAGTCCCGAGACCCAGTGCAGTTCTTC

v_call: TRBV20-1
j_call: TRBJ1-2
clone_size: many
d_call: NA
cdr3_aa: CSAPRGVVGYTF
cdr3_nt: TGCAGTGCCCCGAGAGGGGTAGTTGGCTACACCTTC

v_call: TRBV29-1
j_call: TRBJ1-1
clone_size: NA
d_call: TRBD1
cdr3_aa: CSADREGTEAFF
cdr3_nt: TGCAGCGCGGACAGGGAGGGGACTGAAGCTTTCTTT

v_call: TRBV9
j_call: TRBJ1-1
clone_size: few
d_call: NA
cdr3_aa: CASSVGNMGGRGEAFF
cdr3_nt: TGTGCCAGCAGCGTAGGTAACATGGGGGGGCGAGGTGAAGCTTTCTTT

v_call: TRBV13
j_call: TRBJ1-3
clone_size: few
d_call: NA
cdr3_aa: CASSLNLNSGNTIYF
cdr3_nt: TGTGCCAGCAGCTTGAACCTTAACTCTGGAAACACCATATATTTT

v_call: TRBV18
j_call: TRBJ1-1
clone_size: NA
d_call: NA
cdr3_aa: CASSPREDTEAFF
cdr3_nt: TGTGCCAGCTCACCACGGGAGGACACTGAAGCTTTCTTT

v_call: TRBV6-4
j_call: TRBJ2-1
clone_size: few
d_call: TRBD2
cdr3_aa: CASSDFSEASGIHEQFF
cdr3_nt: TGTGCCAGCAGTGACTTTAGTGAGGCTAGCGGGATCCATGAGCAGTTCTTC

v_call: TRBV29-1
j_call: TRBJ2-5
clone_size: NA
d_call: TRBD2
cdr3_aa: CSVSPSGPEETQYF
cdr3_nt: TGCAGCGTCTCCCCTAGCGGGCCAGAAGAGACCCAGTACTTC

v_call: TRBV7-8
j_call: TRBJ2-1
clone_size: NA
d_call: TRBD2
cdr3_aa: CASSLGRGRTSYNEQFF
cdr3_nt: TGTGCCAGCAGCTTAGGACGAGGTAGGACTAGCTACAATGAGCAGTTCTTC